This T cell receptor beta chain was captured by sequencing in a study of cytomegalovirus exposure and HLA in healthy donors. Germline assignment: CDR1 SGDLS and CDR2 YYNGEE. V trimming: 2 bases; J trimming: 5 bases; junction bases outside the gene matches: 7. The CDR3 is 15 residues long. TCRdb keeps only in-frame clones here, not all; method: immunoSEQ multiplex PCR. The data contain over 200,000 clones, around 87% of them singletons. The sequenced material came from PBMCs. The sequence came from a woman aged 18 to 35 in good health and CMV-seronegative. The chain uses TRBV9 and TRBJ2-5, with 9 nucleotides matching TRBD2. CDR3 protein: CASSVLAGDAETQYF. CDR3 nucleotides: TGTGCCAGCAGCGTCTTAGCGGGGGACGCGGAGACCCAGTACTTC.